This is a list of T cell receptor beta chains from one sample in a study of control samples from healthy donors and cancer patients. The repertoire was sequenced with immunoSEQ multiplex PCR; TCRdb's copy has only in-frame clones and lacks some. In the table there are roughly 370,000 clones, more than 80% of which are singletons. Sample: PBMCs. The receptors stem from a man aged 35 to 55 with head and neck cancer. Both conserved end residues are part of each CDR3. Each record gives: J gene, D gene, V gene, clone size, CDR3 protein, CDR3 DNA. The D gene is left open where the match is weak. Only part of the rows carry a size: once, few, many, or a class if the clone is expanded.

j_gene: TRBJ2-5
d_gene: .
v_gene: TRBV5-6
abundance: .
CDR3aa: CASSIPRGQETQYF
CDR3nt: TGTGCCAGCAGCATCCCCCGGGGACAAGAGACCCAGTACTTC

j_gene: TRBJ2-5
d_gene: .
v_gene: TRBV18
abundance: .
CDR3aa: CASSPIIVGGGETQYF
CDR3nt: TGTGCCAGCTCACCTATCATCGTGGGGGGCGGAGAGACCCAGTACTTC

j_gene: TRBJ1-2
d_gene: .
v_gene: TRBV7-2
abundance: .
CDR3aa: CASSFGTVANYGYTF
CDR3nt: TGTGCCAGCAGCTTCGGGACCGTCGCTAACTATGGCTACACCTTC

j_gene: TRBJ2-6
d_gene: TRBD1
v_gene: TRBV30
abundance: .
CDR3aa: CAWSAPGQLLSGANVLTF
CDR3nt: TGTGCCTGGAGTGCGCCGGGACAGCTCCTTTCTGGGGCCAACGTCCTGACTTTC

j_gene: TRBJ1-2
d_gene: .
v_gene: TRBV18
abundance: .
CDR3aa: CASSPYVRDGYTF
CDR3nt: TGTGCCAGCTCACCATACGTCAGGGATGGCTACACCTTC

j_gene: TRBJ2-1
d_gene: .
v_gene: TRBV9
abundance: once
CDR3aa: CASSVAGGGYYNEQFF
CDR3nt: TGTGCCAGCAGCGTAGCTGGAGGGGGATACTACAATGAGCAGTTCTTC

j_gene: TRBJ2-1
d_gene: TRBD1
v_gene: TRBV7-2
abundance: .
CDR3aa: CASSRPGQLYNEQFF
CDR3nt: TGTGCCAGCAGTCGTCCGGGACAGCTCTACAATGAGCAGTTCTTC

j_gene: TRBJ2-2
d_gene: TRBD2
v_gene: TRBV10-1
abundance: .
CDR3aa: CASSESIVAGRLDTGELFF
CDR3nt: TGCGCCAGCAGTGAGTCGATTGTAGCGGGGAGGCTGGACACCGGGGAGCTGTTTTTT

j_gene: TRBJ1-5
d_gene: .
v_gene: TRBV12-3/TRBV12-4
abundance: .
CDR3aa: CASSLGQPQHF
CDR3nt: TGTGCCAGCAGTTTGGGGCAGCCCCAGCATTTT

j_gene: TRBJ2-7
d_gene: TRBD1
v_gene: TRBV29-1
abundance: .
CDR3aa: CSATDRTKAYEQYF
CDR3nt: TGCAGCGCTACGGACAGGACCAAGGCCTACGAGCAGTACTTC

j_gene: TRBJ2-7
d_gene: TRBD2
v_gene: TRBV13
abundance: .
CDR3aa: CASSLGSGTHYEQYF
CDR3nt: TGTGCCAGCAGCTTAGGTAGCGGGACCCACTACGAGCAGTACTTC

j_gene: TRBJ1-5
d_gene: .
v_gene: TRBV28
abundance: .
CDR3aa: CASRILQGSNQPQHF
CDR3nt: TGTGCCAGCAGGATCCTACAAGGGAGCAATCAGCCCCAGCATTTT

j_gene: TRBJ1-6
d_gene: .
v_gene: TRBV6-5
abundance: .
CDR3aa: CASTQGEPYNSPLHF
CDR3nt: TGTGCCAGCACACAGGGAGAACCCTATAATTCACCCCTCCACTTT

j_gene: TRBJ1-2
d_gene: .
v_gene: TRBV7-9
abundance: .
CDR3aa: CASSLAGYYGYTF
CDR3nt: TGTGCCAGCAGTCTAGCAGGGTACTATGGCTACACCTTC

j_gene: TRBJ2-1
d_gene: .
v_gene: TRBV9
abundance: .
CDR3aa: CASSVRGIDDEQFF
CDR3nt: TGTGCCAGCAGCGTCCGGGGGATAGACGATGAGCAGTTCTTC

j_gene: TRBJ2-7
d_gene: .
v_gene: TRBV6-6
abundance: once
CDR3aa: CASSYFTEVGEQYF
CDR3nt: TGTGCCAGCAGTTATTTTACAGAAGTCGGCGAGCAGTACTTC

j_gene: TRBJ2-3
d_gene: TRBD1
v_gene: TRBV7-9
abundance: .
CDR3aa: CASSSRTGDSDTQYF
CDR3nt: TGTGCCAGCAGCTCCAGGACAGGGGACTCGGATACGCAGTATTTT

j_gene: TRBJ1-2
d_gene: TRBD1
v_gene: TRBV6-5
abundance: .
CDR3aa: CASSQFAGGAGGYTF
CDR3nt: TGTGCCAGCAGTCAATTTGCAGGGGGCGCAGGGGGCTACACCTTC

j_gene: TRBJ1-1
d_gene: .
v_gene: TRBV13
abundance: .
CDR3aa: CASTEFKSTEAFF
CDR3nt: TGTGCCAGCACCGAGTTTAAGAGCACTGAAGCTTTCTTT

j_gene: TRBJ1-1
d_gene: .
v_gene: TRBV5-1
abundance: .
CDR3aa: CASSLEHMNTEAFF
CDR3nt: TGCGCCAGCAGCTTGGAACACATGAACACTGAAGCTTTCTTT

j_gene: TRBJ2-1
d_gene: TRBD2
v_gene: TRBV30
abundance: .
CDR3aa: CAWIAEAGVQLRTNEQFF
CDR3nt: TGTGCCTGGATTGCCGAAGCGGGAGTTCAATTGCGGACAAATGAGCAGTTCTTC

j_gene: TRBJ1-3
d_gene: .
v_gene: TRBV30
abundance: .
CDR3aa: CAWSVPRAHGNTIYF
CDR3nt: TGTGCCTGGAGTGTACCGAGAGCACACGGAAACACCATATATTTT